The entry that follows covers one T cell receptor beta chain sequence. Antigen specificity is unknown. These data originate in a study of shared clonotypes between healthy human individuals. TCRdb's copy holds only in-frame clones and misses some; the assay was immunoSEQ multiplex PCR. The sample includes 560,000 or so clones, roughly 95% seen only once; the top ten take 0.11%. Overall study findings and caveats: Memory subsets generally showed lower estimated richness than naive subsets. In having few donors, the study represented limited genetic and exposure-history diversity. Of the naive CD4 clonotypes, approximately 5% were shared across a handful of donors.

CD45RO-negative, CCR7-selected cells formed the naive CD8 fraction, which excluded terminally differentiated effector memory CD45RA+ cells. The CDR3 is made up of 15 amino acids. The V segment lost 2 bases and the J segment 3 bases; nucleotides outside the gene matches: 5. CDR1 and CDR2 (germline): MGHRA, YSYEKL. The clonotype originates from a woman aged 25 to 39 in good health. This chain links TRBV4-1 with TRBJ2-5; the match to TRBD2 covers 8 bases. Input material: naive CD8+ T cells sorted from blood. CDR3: CASSQRGGNEETQYF. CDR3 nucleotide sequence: TGCGCCAGCAGCCAACGGGGGGGAAACGAAGAGACCCAGTACTTC.